This T cell receptor (beta chain) originates from a study of blood T cell repertoires in COVID-19. Looking at the study overall: Samples taken during acute and convalescent COVID-19 were collected in the United States, Italy and Spain. The analysed material was cDNA or gDNA that came from T cells, B-cell-depleted T cells, or PBMCs.

In the source study's methods: Scientists estimated how many nucleated cells there were by amplifying reference gene primers. Method: immunoSEQ multiplex PCR; TCRdb's copy keeps in-frame clones and lacks some. That table gives V, J and clone size, and the DNA gave D and trimming. The sample consists of about 150,000 clones, 84% of them appearing once. The receptor's source is a man aged 65 to 79 with acute or convalescent COVID-19. The specimen sequenced was peripheral blood.

The CDR3, as DNA: TGTGCCAGCAGCCCCCGTAGCGCCCCCGGCCCCAATGAGCAGTTCTTC. It encodes CASSPRSAPGPNEQFF. V gene TRBV7-9 combines with J gene TRBJ2-1; D possibly corresponds to TRBD2 (5 bases). The CDR3 is 16 residues long. In germline, CDR1 is SEHNR, CDR2 FQNEAQ (reference sequence). V was shortened by 5 bases and J by 6 bases, with 20 bases between the two germline ends.